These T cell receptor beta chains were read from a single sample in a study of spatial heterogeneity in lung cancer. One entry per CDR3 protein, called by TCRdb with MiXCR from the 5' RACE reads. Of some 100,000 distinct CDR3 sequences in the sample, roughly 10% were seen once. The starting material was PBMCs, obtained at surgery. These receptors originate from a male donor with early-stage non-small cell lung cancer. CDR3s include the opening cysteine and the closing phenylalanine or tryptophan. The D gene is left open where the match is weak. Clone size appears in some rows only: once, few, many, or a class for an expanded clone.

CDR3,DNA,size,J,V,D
CSATRGLAGDEQFF,TGCAGTGCTACCCGGGGACTAGCGGGAGATGAGCAGTTCTTC,-,TRBJ2-1,TRBV20-1,TRBD2
CASSIDTLGPQHF,TGTGCCAGTAGTATTGATACCCTCGGGCCCCAGCATTTT,many,TRBJ1-5,TRBV19,-
CSVAGEKEKLFF,TGCAGTGTTGCAGGGGAGAAAGAAAAACTGTTTTTT,many,TRBJ1-4,TRBV20-1,-
CASSPTGASPLHF,TGTGCCAGCAGTCCCACGGGGGCCTCACCCCTCCACTTT,many,TRBJ1-6,TRBV7-2,-
CASTRGLEQYF,TGTGCCAGCACCAGGGGGCTCGAGCAGTACTTC,few,TRBJ2-7,TRBV28,TRBD1
CASARETQYF,TGTGCCAGCGCTCGCGAGACCCAGTACTTC,few,TRBJ2-5,TRBV12-3/TRBV12-4,-
CASRSGTFRSYEQYF,TGTGCCAGCAGATCCGGGACCTTCAGATCCTACGAGCAGTACTTC,many,TRBJ2-7,TRBV28,-
CATRTGGNTEAFF,TGTGCCACCAGGACCGGAGGGAACACTGAAGCTTTCTTT,many,TRBJ1-1,TRBV24-1,-
CSAGLKREANEQYF,TGCAGCGCTGGGCTTAAGCGGGAGGCGAACGAGCAGTACTTC,few,TRBJ2-7,TRBV29-1,TRBD2
CASSLNPFSDWNQPQHF,TGTGCCAGCAGCTTAAATCCCTTCTCGGATTGGAATCAGCCCCAGCATTTT,few,TRBJ1-5,TRBV7-2,-
CSAGANTEAFF,TGCAGCGCCGGAGCGAACACTGAAGCTTTCTTT,many,TRBJ1-1,TRBV29-1,-
CAWGTAGEAFF,TGTGCCTGGGGCACCGCCGGCGAAGCTTTCTTT,many,TRBJ1-1,TRBV30,-
CSVELASGRAYEQYF,TGCAGCGTTGAACTGGCGAGCGGGAGGGCCTACGAGCAGTACTTC,few,TRBJ2-7,TRBV29-1,TRBD2
CASRGETEGETQYF,TGTGCCAGCAGAGGGGAGACTGAAGGGGAGACCCAGTACTTC,many,TRBJ2-5,TRBV2,-
CASSLARRKDTQYF,TGTGCCAGCAGCTTAGCGAGGCGGAAAGATACGCAGTATTTT,few,TRBJ2-3,TRBV7-2,-
CASSQMARATETQYF,TGTGCCAGCAGCCAAATGGCGAGGGCTACAGAGACCCAGTACTTC,few,TRBJ2-5,TRBV3-1,-
CASSFRLTDTQYF,TGTGCCAGCAGTTTTCGGCTAACAGATACGCAGTATTTT,few,TRBJ2-3,TRBV27,-
CAISGPTGGLSYEQYF,TGTGCCATCAGTGGCCCGACAGGGGGCCTCTCCTACGAGCAGTACTTC,few,TRBJ2-7,TRBV10-3,TRBD1
CSLLGGQGLREQFF,TGCAGCCTTCTCGGTGGGCAGGGGCTGAGGGAGCAGTTCTTC,-,TRBJ2-1,TRBV29-1,-
CSARVNIYNEQFF,TGCAGTGCTAGAGTGAACATTTACAATGAGCAGTTCTTC,-,TRBJ2-1,TRBV20-1,-
CASSLQGFDGYTF,TGTGCCAGCAGCCTACAAGGGTTTGATGGCTACACCTTC,few,TRBJ1-2,TRBV5-5,-
CASSSANEQYF,TGTGCCAGCAGCTCCGCAAACGAGCAGTACTTC,-,TRBJ2-7,TRBV7-6,-
CSARLSSYEQYF,TGCAGTGCTAGACTTAGCTCCTACGAGCAGTACTTC,few,TRBJ2-7,TRBV20-1,-
CSVSGLQRAFF,TGCAGCGTTTCTGGGCTACAGAGGGCTTTCTTT,few,TRBJ1-1,TRBV29-1,-
CASGLRTTGNTIYF,TGTGCTAGTGGTTTGAGGACAACTGGAAACACCATATATTTT,many,TRBJ1-3,TRBV12-5,-
CASSFYIAGEQFF,TGTGCCAGCAGCTTTTACATAGCTGGAGAGCAGTTCTTC,-,TRBJ2-1,TRBV7-9,-
CASSLVPGAPTDTQYF,TGTGCCAGCAGCTTAGTTCCGGGGGCCCCGACAGATACGCAGTATTTT,-,TRBJ2-3,TRBV7-2,-
CASSSGLAARGPYNEQFF,TGTGCCAGCAGCTCCGGGCTAGCGGCCAGGGGGCCCTACAATGAGCAGTTCTTC,many,TRBJ2-1,TRBV6-2/TRBV6-3,-
CASSYRGISSYEQYF,TGTGCCAGCAGTTACAGGGGAATTTCTTCCTACGAGCAGTACTTC,many,TRBJ2-7,TRBV6-2/TRBV6-3,-
CASREIPPGYGYTF,TGTGCCAGTAGGGAAATACCGCCAGGTTATGGCTACACCTTC,-,TRBJ1-2,TRBV19,-
CATGAPMTSSYNEQFF,TGTGCCACGGGAGCACCTATGACGAGCTCCTACAATGAGCAGTTCTTC,many,TRBJ2-1,TRBV7-9,-
CASSPGTNYNSPLHF,TGCGCCAGCAGCCCAGGGACAAACTATAATTCACCCCTCCACTTT,-,TRBJ1-6,TRBV5-1,-
CASSPRRDGGTQYF,TGTGCCAGCAGCCCCCGTCGCGATGGGGGTACGCAGTATTTT,few,TRBJ2-3,TRBV11-2,-
CASSDRRMTGELFF,TGTGCCAGCAGTGACAGGCGCATGACCGGGGAGCTGTTTTTT,medium-sized,TRBJ2-2,TRBV28,-
CAISEDSPGLAGAREQYF,TGTGCCATCAGTGAGGATTCCCCGGGACTAGCGGGGGCAAGGGAGCAGTACTTC,once,TRBJ2-7,TRBV10-3,TRBD2
CASSVWAGHSGANVLTF,TGTGCCAGCAGCGTATGGGCCGGACACTCTGGGGCCAACGTCCTGACTTTC,-,TRBJ2-6,TRBV9,-
CSARTTGQGAGEQYF,TGCAGTGCTAGAACCACGGGACAGGGGGCGGGCGAGCAGTACTTC,many,TRBJ2-7,TRBV20-1,TRBD1
CSASQGMGDSPLHF,TGCAGTGCTAGCCAGGGCATGGGTGATTCACCCCTCCACTTT,-,TRBJ1-6,TRBV20-1,-
CASSSKRLQETQYF,TGTGCCAGCAGCTCTAAGCGGTTACAAGAGACCCAGTACTTC,-,TRBJ2-5,TRBV14,-
CASSLESRFTDTQYF,TGCGCCAGCAGCTTGGAGTCTAGATTCACAGATACGCAGTATTTT,few,TRBJ2-3,TRBV5-1,-
CASSLSDRGYEQYF,TGTGCCAGCAGCTTAAGCGACAGGGGGTACGAGCAGTACTTC,many,TRBJ2-7,TRBV7-9,TRBD1
CASSQDFGTGGTEAFF,TGTGCCAGCAGCCAAGACTTTGGGACAGGGGGCACTGAAGCTTTCTTT,-,TRBJ1-1,TRBV14,TRBD1
CASSTWDSRIEKLFF,TGCGCCAGCAGCACTTGGGACAGCCGGATTGAAAAACTGTTTTTT,few,TRBJ1-4,TRBV5-1,TRBD1
CASSSDREAAYEQYF,TGTGCCAGCAGCTCGGACAGGGAGGCCGCCTACGAGCAGTACTTC,-,TRBJ2-7,TRBV5-8,TRBD1
CASTLTTGGGEQYF,TGTGCCAGCACCCTGACGACAGGGGGCGGCGAGCAGTACTTC,few,TRBJ2-7,TRBV11-1,TRBD1
CASNLSTDTQYF,TGTGCCAGCAACCTTAGCACAGATACGCAGTATTTT,few,TRBJ2-3,TRBV28,-
CASSFLGAQPQHF,TGTGCCAGCAGTTTCCTAGGGGCCCAGCCCCAGCATTTT,-,TRBJ1-5,TRBV28,-
CASSYNARDGFF,TGTGCCAGCAGTTATAACGCGAGGGACGGGTTCTTT,-,TRBJ1-1,TRBV6-2/TRBV6-3,-
CASSPRLADEQFF,TGTGCCAGCTCACCTCGACTAGCAGACGAGCAGTTCTTC,-,TRBJ2-1,TRBV18,TRBD2
CASSLTNTEAFF,TGTGCCAGCAGTTTAACCAACACTGAAGCTTTCTTT,many,TRBJ1-1,TRBV28,-
CASVDPGGENIQYF,TGTGCCAGCGTCGACCCAGGGGGCGAAAACATTCAGTACTTC,many,TRBJ2-4,TRBV12-3/TRBV12-4,TRBD1
CASSGVGASYNEQFF,TGTGCCAGCAGCGGGGTGGGGGCCAGCTACAATGAGCAGTTCTTC,many,TRBJ2-1,TRBV7-9,-
CASSPGPRETQYF,TGTGCCAGCAGCCCTGGACCCCGGGAGACCCAGTACTTC,-,TRBJ2-5,TRBV28,-
CASSPRDSDSPLHF,TGCGCCAGCAGCCCCCGGGACAGCGATTCACCCCTCCACTTT,-,TRBJ1-6,TRBV5-1,TRBD1